The 21 T cell receptor beta chains below come from one sample, sequenced in a study of CD8+CD57+ T cells in acquired aplastic anemia. Genomic DNA, serving as template, underwent TCR beta VDJ and CDR3 profiling. TCRdb processed the reads anew with MiXCR; each CDR3 protein has one entry. Seen here are 400,000 to 450,000 distinct CDR3 sequences, around 68% observed once, and the top ten hold 4%. The sequenced sample was sorted CD4+, CD8+, or CD8+CD57+ T cells (not recorded which) from PBMCs. The receptors derive from a human donor in good health, serving as a control.

The chain employs TRBV20-1 and TRBJ1-4; D unclear. V was pared by 1 base and J by 12 bases, with 15 bases between. This CDR3 has 13 amino acids. The germline gives CDR1 DFQATT, CDR2 SNEGSKA (reference sequence). CDR3 residues: CSARVKGGMELFF. The CDR3 coding sequence is TGCAGTGCTAGAGTTAAGGGCGGGATGGAACTGTTTTTT.

As for this clonotype: A junction end diverges from the germline sequence, so it may reflect a read error. CDR3 in amino acids: CASSSGGGTEAFF. DNA for the CDR3: TGTGCCAGCAGCTCAGGGGGAGGGACTGAAGCTTTCTTC. This chain connects TRBV7-3 to TRBJ1-1; 7 nucleotides match TRBD1. The germline gives CDR1 SGHTA, CDR2 FQGTGA. This CDR3 spans 13 amino acids.

This clonotype was observed at least ten times. The rearrangement joins TRBV5-1 to TRBJ1-2, with 8 bases that match TRBD1. In germline, CDR1 is SGHRS, CDR2 YFSETQ. V was pared by 3 bases and J by 3 bases, with 7 bases of the junction left unmatched. This CDR3 is 15 amino acids long. The DNA for the CDR3 is TGCGCCAGCAGCTCGGACAGGGTCGGCGACTATGGCTACACCTTC. The encoded protein is CASSSDRVGDYGYTF.

This clonotype appeared once. V gene TRBV5-4 combines with J gene TRBJ1-6, with D possibly being TRBD1 (5 bases). This CDR3 has 15 amino acids. The V and J ends lost 4 bases and 10 bases respectively, with 18 bases between them. CDR1 SGHNT and CDR2 YYREEE come from the germline V gene (reference sequence). CDR3 nucleotides: TGTGCCAGCAGCGGGACGGGGGGGGGTTCATCACCCCTCCACTTT. This codes for CASSGTGGGSSPLHF.

This clonotype was picked up many times. The chain carries TRBV29-1 and TRBJ1-5; TRBD1 matches at 12 bases. V shed 6 bases, J shed 2 bases, and the junction held 8 bases outside the gene matches. The germline V gene encodes CDR1 SQVTM and CDR2 ANQGSEA. The CDR3 consists of 16 residues. CDR3 protein: CSVGTGGTGGNQPQHF. CDR3 in DNA: TGCAGCGTGGGGACAGGGGGCACGGGAGGCAATCAGCCCCAGCATTTT.

The gene calls are TRBV12-5 and TRBJ2-6; 8 bases fit TRBD1. In germline, CDR1 is LGHNT, CDR2 FRNRAP. Unmatched junction bases numbered 13, after V lost 10 bases and J lost 2 bases. This CDR3 is 17 amino acids long. The CDR3 DNA reads TGTGCTATCAGTACGTTCGGGACAGGCGCTGGGGCCAACGTCCTGACTTTC. Amino acids: CAISTFGTGAGANVLTF.

In the case of this clonotype: Without the conserved terminal phenylalanine or tryptophan, this CDR3 likely stems from a read error. The limits of the CDR3 on the DNA are not certain, so only TCRdb's listed CDR3 is given. The chain carries TRBV7-2 and TRBJ2-7. CDR1 is SGHTA, CDR2 FQGNSA, per germline. The CDR3 region is 11 residues in length, termini included. This CDR3 is CASSVGEQRYY.

With regard to this clonotype: The junction does not match germline at one end; this may be a read error. The chain is built from TRBV9 and TRBJ2-3; D may match TRBD1 or TRBD2 (7 bases each). Germline V CDR1 and CDR2: SGDLS, YYNGEE. CDR3 length equals 16 residues. CDR3 coding DNA: TGTGCCAGTAGCGTACGAGCGGGGACAGCCACAGATACGCAGTATTTT. Its translation is CASSVRAGTATDTQYF.

A remark on this clonotype: This is likely a read error, given that the CDR3 carries no conserved phenylalanine or tryptophan at its end. Because the CDR3's place on the DNA is in doubt, the DNA is left out and the CDR3 is given as listed by TCRdb. The chain carries TRBV7-3 and TRBJ2-7. Germline V gene lookup returns CDR1 SGHTA and CDR2 FQGTGA. The CDR3 has 12 residues if both end residues are counted. This chain's CDR3 is CASNDDGSEQDS.

As for this clonotype: One junction end disagrees with the germline gene, perhaps due to a read error. The chain combines TRBV20-1 with TRBJ2-5; the D gene is possibly TRBD2 (5 bases). CDR3 length: 12 amino acids. The V gene's germline CDR1 is DFQATT and CDR2 SNEGSKA (reference sequence). The CDR3 DNA reads TGCAGTCCTAGTGGAGGTCGGGAGACCCAGTACTTC. This gives the protein CSPSGGRETQYF.

This clonotype appeared many times. The chain combines TRBV6-6 with TRBJ2-5; 8 bases match TRBD1. With 2 bases clipped from V and 7 bases from J, the junction kept 3 bases outside the gene matches. This CDR3 is 13 amino acids long. Per the germline V gene, CDR1 is MNHNY and CDR2 is SVGAGI (reference sequence). The CDR3 nucleotides are TGTGCCAGCAGTTACGGAACAGGGGGGACCCAGTACTTC. This translates into CASSYGTGGTQYF.

V is TRBV7-2 and J is TRBJ2-5; tentative D call: TRBD2 (5 bases). CDR3 length equals 14 residues. CDR1 is SGHTA and CDR2 is FQGNSA in the germline V gene. Trimming left V 3 bases short and J 14 bases short, with 22 bases between. In DNA form, the CDR3 reads TGTGCCAGCAGCTTCGGCGGAGCGGAACAAAACCACTACTTC. This encodes CASSFGGAEQNHYF. The variable domain in full, completed from reference TRBV7-2 and TRBJ2-5, reads GAGVSQSPSNKVTEKGKDVELRCDPISGHTALYWYRQSLGQGLEFLIYFQGNSAPDKSGLPSDRFSAERTGGSVSTLTIQRTQQEDSAVYLCASSFGGAEQNHYFGPGTRLLVL.

The rearrangement links TRBV7-2 to TRBJ1-6, with D hard to call. Germline CDR1 SGHTA, CDR2 FQGNSA. V lost 7 bases and J lost 17, with 27 bases in between. This CDR3 is built from 15 residues. The CDR3 DNA reads TGTGCCAGCACCCTAGAGCCGGTCTATAGCTACCCCTTCCACTTT. It specifies CASTLEPVYSYPFHF.

To note about this clonotype: The junction shows a germline mismatch at one end, possibly a read error. The CDR3 coding sequence is TGTGCCAGCAGCTTAGAGCAGCACAGGCTGGCTGGCTACGCCTTC. It translates to CASSLEQHRLAGYAF. The chain employs TRBV7-2 and TRBJ1-2, with a tentative D call TRBD1 (5 bases). This CDR3 is built from 15 residues. Germline V gene lookup returns CDR1 SGHTA and CDR2 FQGNSA.

The count of this clonotype is one. A read error is likely, as this CDR3 ends without the conserved phenylalanine or tryptophan. This sequence joins TRBV10-3 and TRBJ2-1; 8 positions match TRBD1. CDR3 length: 13 amino acids. Germline V gene data show CDR1 as ENHRY and CDR2 as SYGVKD. J gave up 12 bases and V 4 bases, and 8 bases lay outside the gene matches. This CDR3 is CAISGTGLTGQFI. In DNA form, the CDR3 reads TGTGCCATCAGTGGGACAGGGCTAACGGGGCAGTTCATC.

Comment on this clonotype: This may be a read error: a much more frequent sequence differs by one nucleotide. This sequence joins TRBV2 and TRBJ1-5; tentatively, D is TRBD1 (5 bases). The CDR3 loop spans 13 amino acids. The ends were cut back, 9 bases at V and 4 bases at J, with 13 bases in the middle. Per the germline V gene, CDR1 is SNHLY and CDR2 is FYNNEI. Here the CDR3 DNA reads TGTGCCAGTCGCGTGACAGAAAATCAGCCCCAGCATTTT. Its translation is CASRVTENQPQHF.

This clonotype was picked up many times. The chain has TRBV5-8 and TRBJ1-3, with D perhaps TRBD1 (5 bases). CDR1 and CDR2 from the germline V gene are SGHTS and YDEGEE. The CDR3 consists of 14 residues. Trimming removed 4 bases at V and 2 bases at J, with 10 bases between. The CDR3 DNA sequence: TGTGCCAGCAGCCCCCGACAGCCTGGAAACACCATATATTTT. The encoded protein is CASSPRQPGNTIYF.

The chain combines TRBV3-1 with TRBJ1-2; D gene uncertain. The V and J ends lost 1 base and 3 bases respectively, with 6 bases between them. The V gene's germline CDR1 is LGHDT and CDR2 YNNKEL (reference sequence). The CDR3 contains 13 residues. The CDR3 nucleotides are TGTGCCAGCAGCCAAGGGACCGACTATGGCTACACCTTC. Translation gives CASSQGTDYGYTF.

There are a few counts of this clonotype. At one end, the junction sequence differs from germline, possibly due to a read error. The rearrangement uses TRBV29-1 and TRBJ2-5; the match to TRBD1 covers 8 bases. The CDR3 has 11 residues. From germline, CDR1 is SQVTM and CDR2 ANQGSEA. CDR3 DNA: TGCAGCGCTTCCCAACAGGGGGAGGTATCCTTC. It is translated as CSASQQGEVSF.

Details on this clonotype: One end of the junction does not line up with germline, which may come from a read error. This chain uses TRBV20-1 with TRBJ2-7; D is undetermined. The CDR3 consists of 11 residues. CDR1 is DFQATT and CDR2 is SNEGSKA in the germline V gene (reference sequence). The CDR3 region is CSAGRWGNTDF. The CDR3 DNA sequence: TGCAGTGCTGGACGGTGGGGAAACACTGACTTC.

This chain connects TRBV20-1 to TRBJ2-3; 9 bases line up with TRBD2. This CDR3 is 14 amino acids long. Germline lookup yields CDR1 DFQATT and CDR2 SNEGSKA (reference sequence). V lost 7 bases, J lost 0 bases, and 5 bases stayed unmatched. Here the CDR3 DNA reads TGCAGTGGGGTGCGGGGGGGTAGCACAGATACGCAGTATTTT. Its translation is CSGVRGGSTDTQYF.